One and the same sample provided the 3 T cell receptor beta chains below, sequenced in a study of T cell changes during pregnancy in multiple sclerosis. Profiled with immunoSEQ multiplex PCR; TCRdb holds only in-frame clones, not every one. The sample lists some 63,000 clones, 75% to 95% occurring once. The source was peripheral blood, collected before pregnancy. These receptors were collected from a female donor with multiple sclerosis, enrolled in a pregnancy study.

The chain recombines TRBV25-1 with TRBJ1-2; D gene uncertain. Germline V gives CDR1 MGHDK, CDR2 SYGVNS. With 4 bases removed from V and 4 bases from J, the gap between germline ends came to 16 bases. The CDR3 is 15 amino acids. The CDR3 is CASSASGSPLYGYTF. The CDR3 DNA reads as TGTGCCAGCAGTGCGTCCGGGTCACCTCTCTATGGCTACACCTTC.

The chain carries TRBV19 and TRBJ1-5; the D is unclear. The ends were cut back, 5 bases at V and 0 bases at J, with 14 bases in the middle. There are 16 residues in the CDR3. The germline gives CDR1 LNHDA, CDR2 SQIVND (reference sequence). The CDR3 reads CASSLISGNSNQPQHF. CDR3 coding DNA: TGTGCCAGTAGTCTCATTTCGGGGAATAGCAATCAGCCCCAGCATTTT.

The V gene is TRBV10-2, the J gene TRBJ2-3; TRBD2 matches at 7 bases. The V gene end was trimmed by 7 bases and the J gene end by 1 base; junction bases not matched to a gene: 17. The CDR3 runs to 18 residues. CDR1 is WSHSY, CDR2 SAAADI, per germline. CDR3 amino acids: CASKGAGEPLRRTDTQYF. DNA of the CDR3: TGCGCCAGCAAGGGTGCGGGGGAGCCCTTACGCCGCACAGATACGCAGTATTTT.